This TCR beta chain was captured by sequencing in a study of blood T cell repertoires in COVID-19. Generated by immunoSEQ multiplex PCR, the TCRdb table keeps only in-frame clones and is missing some. The sample records around 100,000 clones, about 89% being singletons. This CDR3 is built from 13 residues. V was trimmed by 2 bases and J by 7 bases, leaving 13 bases between them. CDR1 is SGHDT and CDR2 is YYEEEE in the germline V gene. The sequenced sample consisted of peripheral blood. The chain carries TRBV5-6 and TRBJ2-7; D is perhaps TRBD1 (6 bases). The receptor's source is a man aged 45 to 65 with acute or convalescent COVID-19. CDR3 DNA sequence: TGTGCCAGCAGCTTCTCAGGGGCGAGGGAGCAGTACTTC. It codes for CASSFSGAREQYF.